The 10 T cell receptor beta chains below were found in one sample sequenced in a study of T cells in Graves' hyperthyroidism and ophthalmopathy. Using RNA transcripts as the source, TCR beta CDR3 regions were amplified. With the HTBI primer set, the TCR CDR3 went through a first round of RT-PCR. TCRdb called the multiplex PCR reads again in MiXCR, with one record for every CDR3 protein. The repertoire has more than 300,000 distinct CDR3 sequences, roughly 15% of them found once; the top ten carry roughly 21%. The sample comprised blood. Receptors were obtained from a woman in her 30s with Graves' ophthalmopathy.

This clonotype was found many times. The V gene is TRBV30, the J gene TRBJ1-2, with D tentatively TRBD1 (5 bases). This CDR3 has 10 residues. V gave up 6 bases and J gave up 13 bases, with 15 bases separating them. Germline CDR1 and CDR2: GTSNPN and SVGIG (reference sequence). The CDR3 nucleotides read TGTGCCTGTCATACTCGGGGGATCACCTTC. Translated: CACHTRGITF.

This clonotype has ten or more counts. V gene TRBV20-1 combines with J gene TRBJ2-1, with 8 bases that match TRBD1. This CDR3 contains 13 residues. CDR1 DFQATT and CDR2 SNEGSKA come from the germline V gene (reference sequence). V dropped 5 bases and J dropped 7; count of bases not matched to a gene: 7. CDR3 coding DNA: TGCAGTGCTTCCCGACAGGGGATAAATGAGCAGTTCTTC. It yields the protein CSASRQGINEQFF.

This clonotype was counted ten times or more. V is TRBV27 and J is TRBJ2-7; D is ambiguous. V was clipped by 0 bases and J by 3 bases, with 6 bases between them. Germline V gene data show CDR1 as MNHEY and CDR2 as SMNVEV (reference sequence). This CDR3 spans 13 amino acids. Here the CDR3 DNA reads TGTGCCAGCAGTTTATCAGTTTACTACGAGCAGTACTTC. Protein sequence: CASSLSVYYEQYF.

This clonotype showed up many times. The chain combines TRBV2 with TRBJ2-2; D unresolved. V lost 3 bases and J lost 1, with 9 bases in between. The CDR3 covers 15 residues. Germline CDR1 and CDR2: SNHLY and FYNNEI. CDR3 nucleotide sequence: TGTGCCAGCAGTGAGATAGCCAAGAACACCGGGGAGCTGTTTTTT. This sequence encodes CASSEIAKNTGELFF. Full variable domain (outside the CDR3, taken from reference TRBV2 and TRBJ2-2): EPEVTQTPSHQVTQMGQEVILRCVPISNHLYFYWYRQILGQKVEFLVSFYNNEISEKSEIFDDQFSVERPDGSNFTLKIRSTKLEDSAMYFCASSEIAKNTGELFFGEGSRLTVL.

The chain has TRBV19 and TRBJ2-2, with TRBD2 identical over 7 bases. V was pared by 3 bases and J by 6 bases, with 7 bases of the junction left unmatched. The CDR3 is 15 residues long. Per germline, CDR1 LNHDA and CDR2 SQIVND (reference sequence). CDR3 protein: CASSISAGYAGELFF. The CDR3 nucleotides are TGTGCCAGTAGTATTTCAGCGGGGTATGCCGGGGAGCTGTTTTTT.

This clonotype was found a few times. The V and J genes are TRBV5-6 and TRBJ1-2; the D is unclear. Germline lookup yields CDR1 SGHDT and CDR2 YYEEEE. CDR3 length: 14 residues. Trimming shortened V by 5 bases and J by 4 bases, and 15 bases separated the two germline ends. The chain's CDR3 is CASRSRQDLYGYTF. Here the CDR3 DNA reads TGTGCCAGCAGGTCGCGGCAGGACCTCTATGGCTACACCTTC.

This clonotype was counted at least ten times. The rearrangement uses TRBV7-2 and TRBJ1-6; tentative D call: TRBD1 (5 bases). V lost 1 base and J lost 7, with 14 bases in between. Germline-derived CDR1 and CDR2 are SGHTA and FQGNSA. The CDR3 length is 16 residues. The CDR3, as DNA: TGTGCCAGCAGCTTAGGGGACTCAATCTGGAATTCACCCCTCCACTTT. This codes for CASSLGDSIWNSPLHF.

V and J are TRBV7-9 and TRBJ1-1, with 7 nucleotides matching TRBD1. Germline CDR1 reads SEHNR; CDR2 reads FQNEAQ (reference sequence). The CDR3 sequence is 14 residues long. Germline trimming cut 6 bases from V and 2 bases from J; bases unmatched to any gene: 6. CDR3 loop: CASSLNRGNTEAFF. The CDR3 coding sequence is TGTGCCAGCAGTCTAAACAGGGGAAACACTGAAGCTTTCTTT.

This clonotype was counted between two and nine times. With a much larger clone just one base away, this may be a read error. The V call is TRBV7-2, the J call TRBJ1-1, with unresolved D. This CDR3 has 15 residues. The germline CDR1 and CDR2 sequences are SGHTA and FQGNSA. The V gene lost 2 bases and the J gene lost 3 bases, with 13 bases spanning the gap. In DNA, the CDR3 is TGTGCCAGCAGCTTAAGGGCCCGGCCGGACACTGAAGCTTTCTTT. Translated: CASSLRARPDTEAFF.

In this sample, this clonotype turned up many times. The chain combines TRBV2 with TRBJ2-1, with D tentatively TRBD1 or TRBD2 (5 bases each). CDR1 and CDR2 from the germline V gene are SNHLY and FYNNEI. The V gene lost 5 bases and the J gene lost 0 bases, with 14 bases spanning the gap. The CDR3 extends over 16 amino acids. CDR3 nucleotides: TGTGCCAGCAGTCCAAGAGAGGGGATCTCCTACAATGAGCAGTTCTTC. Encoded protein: CASSPREGISYNEQFF.